This T cell receptor (beta chain) was sequenced in a study of Graves' ophthalmopathy and Graves' hyperthyroidism. Whole-study results and caveats: In blood, most expanded thyroid clonotypes above 0.001 frequency were also detected. Classification of ophthalmopathy versus stable hyperthyroidism by a 13-signature model yielded about 88% sensitivity and just over 80% specificity.

This clonotype was found many times. The antigen is not known. RNA transcripts yielded amplified TCR beta CDR3 regions. In the first round, RT-PCR was carried out with HTBI primers, and a multiplex PCR formed the second round. Each CDR3 protein is one row after TCRdb ran MiXCR on the multiplex PCR reads. The data contain hundreds of thousands of distinct CDR3 sequences, about an eighth of them singletons. Germline V gives CDR1 DFQATT, CDR2 SNEGSKA (reference sequence). The CDR3 is 15 residues long. Trimming cost V 1 base and J 0 bases; bases outside gene matches: 3. Sequenced material: blood. The sequence came from a woman in her 30s with Graves' ophthalmopathy. V gene TRBV20-1 combines with J gene TRBJ2-7; 10 bases align to TRBD1. The CDR3 is CSARGGTGDSYEQYF. The CDR3 coding sequence is TGCAGTGCTAGAGGGGGGACAGGGGACTCCTACGAGCAGTACTTC.